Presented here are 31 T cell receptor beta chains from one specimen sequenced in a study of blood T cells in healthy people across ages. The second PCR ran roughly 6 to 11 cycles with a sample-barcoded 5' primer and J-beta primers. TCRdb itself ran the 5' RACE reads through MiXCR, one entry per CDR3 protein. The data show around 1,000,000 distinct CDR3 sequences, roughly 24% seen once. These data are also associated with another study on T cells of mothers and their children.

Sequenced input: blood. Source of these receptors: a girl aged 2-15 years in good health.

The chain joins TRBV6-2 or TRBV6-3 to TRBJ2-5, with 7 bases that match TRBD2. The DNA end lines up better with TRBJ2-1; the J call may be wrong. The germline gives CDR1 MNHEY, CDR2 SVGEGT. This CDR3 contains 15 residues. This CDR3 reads CASRGMQAGKLEQFF. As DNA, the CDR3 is TGTGCCAGCAGGGGGATGCAAGCGGGGAAGTTAGAGCAGTTCTTC.

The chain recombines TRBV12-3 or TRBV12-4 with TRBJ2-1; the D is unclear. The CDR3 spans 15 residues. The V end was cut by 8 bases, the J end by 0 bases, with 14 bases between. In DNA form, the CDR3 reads TGTGCCAGCGGCTCCCCCACAAGCTCCTACAATGAGCAGTTCTTC. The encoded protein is CASGSPTSSYNEQFF.

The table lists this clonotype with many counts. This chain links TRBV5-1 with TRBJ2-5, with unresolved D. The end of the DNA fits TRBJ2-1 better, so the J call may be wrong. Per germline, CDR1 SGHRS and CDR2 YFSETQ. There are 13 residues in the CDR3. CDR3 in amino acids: CASSLEGFGEQFF. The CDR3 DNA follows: TGCGCCAGCAGCTTGGAAGGGTTTGGTGAGCAGTTCTTC.

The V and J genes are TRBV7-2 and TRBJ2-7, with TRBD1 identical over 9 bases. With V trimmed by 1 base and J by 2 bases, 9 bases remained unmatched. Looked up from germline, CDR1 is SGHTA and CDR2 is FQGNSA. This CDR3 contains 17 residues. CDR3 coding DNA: TGTGCCAGCAGCTTAGGGTTCGCGACAGGGGGGCCCTACGAGCAGTACTTC. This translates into CASSLGFATGGPYEQYF.

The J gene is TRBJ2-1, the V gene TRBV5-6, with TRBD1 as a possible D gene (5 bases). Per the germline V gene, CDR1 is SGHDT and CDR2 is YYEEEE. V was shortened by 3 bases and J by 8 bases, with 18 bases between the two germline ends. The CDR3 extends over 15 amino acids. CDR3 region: CASSSDSRVIDEQFF. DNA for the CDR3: TGTGCCAGCAGCTCAGACAGCAGAGTAATCGATGAGCAGTTCTTC. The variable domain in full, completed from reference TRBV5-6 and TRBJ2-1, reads DAGVTQSPTHLIKTRGQQVTLRCSPKSGHDTVSWYQQALGQGPQFIFQYYEEEERQRGNFPDRFSGHQFPNYSSELNVNALLLGDSALYLCASSSDSRVIDEQFFGPGTRLTVL.

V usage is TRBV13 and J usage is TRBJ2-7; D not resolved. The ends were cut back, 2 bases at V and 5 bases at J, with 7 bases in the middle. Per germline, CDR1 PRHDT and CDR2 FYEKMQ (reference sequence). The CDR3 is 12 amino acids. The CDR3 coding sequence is TGTGCCAGCAGCTTAAGGTCGGACGAGCAGTACTTC. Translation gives CASSLRSDEQYF. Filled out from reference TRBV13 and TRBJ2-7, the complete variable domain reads AAGVIQSPRHLIKEKRETATLKCYPIPRHDTVYWYQQGPGQDPQFLISFYEKMQSDKGSIPDRFSAQQFSDYHSELNMSSLELGDSALYFCASSLRSDEQYFGPGTRLTVT.

CDR3 in DNA: TGTGCCAGCAGTTTAGGCCCGGCCACAGATACGCAGTATTTT. Its translation: CASSLGPATDTQYF. The V and J genes are TRBV12-3 or TRBV12-4 and TRBJ2-3; D ambiguous. The CDR3 extends over 14 amino acids. Trimming took off 1 base at V and 2 bases at J, with 7 bases between the two ends.

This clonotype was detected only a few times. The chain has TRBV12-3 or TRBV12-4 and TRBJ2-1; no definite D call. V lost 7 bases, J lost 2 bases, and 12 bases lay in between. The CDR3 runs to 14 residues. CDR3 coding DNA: TGTGCCAGCACCCCTAACCCGGCCTACAATGAGCAGTTCTTC. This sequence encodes CASTPNPAYNEQFF.

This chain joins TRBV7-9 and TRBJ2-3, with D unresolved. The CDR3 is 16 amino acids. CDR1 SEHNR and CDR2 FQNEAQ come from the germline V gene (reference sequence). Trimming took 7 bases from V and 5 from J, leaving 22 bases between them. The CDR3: CASNPLKKDIIDTQYF. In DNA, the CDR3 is TGTGCCAGCAACCCCCTAAAGAAAGATATTATAGATACGCAGTATTTT.

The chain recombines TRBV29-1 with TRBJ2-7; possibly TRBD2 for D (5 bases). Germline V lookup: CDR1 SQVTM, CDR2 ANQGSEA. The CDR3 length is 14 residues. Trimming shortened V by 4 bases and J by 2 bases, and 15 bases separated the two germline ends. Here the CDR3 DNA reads TGCAGCGTTGGATTGCCCCGGGAACCCTACGAGCAGTACTTC. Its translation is CSVGLPREPYEQYF.

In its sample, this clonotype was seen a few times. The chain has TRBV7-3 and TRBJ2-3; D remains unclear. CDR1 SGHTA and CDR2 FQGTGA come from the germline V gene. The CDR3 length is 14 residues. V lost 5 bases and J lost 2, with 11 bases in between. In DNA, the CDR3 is TGTGCCAGCAGCCGTTCGGCCTCCACAGATACGCAGTATTTT. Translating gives CASSRSASTDTQYF.

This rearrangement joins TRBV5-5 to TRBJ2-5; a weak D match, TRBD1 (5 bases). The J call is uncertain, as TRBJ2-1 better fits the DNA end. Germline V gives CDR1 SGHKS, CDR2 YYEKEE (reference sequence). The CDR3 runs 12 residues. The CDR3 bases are TGTGCCAGCAGCGGACATCGCAATGAGCAGTTCTTC. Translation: CASSGHRNEQFF.

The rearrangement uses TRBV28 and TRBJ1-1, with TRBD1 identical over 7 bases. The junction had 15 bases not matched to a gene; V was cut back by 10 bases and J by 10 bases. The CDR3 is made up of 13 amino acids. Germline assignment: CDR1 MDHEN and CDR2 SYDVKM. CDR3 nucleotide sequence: TGTGCCACCGCTGACAGGGATATAGGCGGAGCTTTCTTT. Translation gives CATADRDIGGAFF.

Written as DNA, the CDR3 is TGTGCCAGCAGTTCCCGCCACGGGGAGCAGTTCTTC. Its translation is CASSSRHGEQFF. The J gene is TRBJ2-5, the V gene TRBV6-2 or TRBV6-3; D not certain. The assigned J gene may be wrong: the sequence end matches TRBJ2-1 better. Germline V gene lookup returns CDR1 MNHEY and CDR2 SVGEGT. CDR3 size: 12 residues.

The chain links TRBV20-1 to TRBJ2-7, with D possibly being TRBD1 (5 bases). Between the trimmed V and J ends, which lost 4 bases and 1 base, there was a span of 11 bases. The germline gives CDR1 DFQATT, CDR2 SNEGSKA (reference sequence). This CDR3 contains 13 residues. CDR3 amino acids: CSAIPRQSYEQYF. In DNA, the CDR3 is TGCAGTGCTATCCCCCGACAGTCCTACGAGCAGTACTTC.

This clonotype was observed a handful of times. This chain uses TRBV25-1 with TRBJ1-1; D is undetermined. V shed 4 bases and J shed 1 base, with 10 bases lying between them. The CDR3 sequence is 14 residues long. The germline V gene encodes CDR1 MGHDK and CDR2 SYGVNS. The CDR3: CASSGRSTNTEAFF. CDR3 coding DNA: TGTGCCAGCAGTGGCAGGAGTACGAACACTGAAGCTTTCTTT.

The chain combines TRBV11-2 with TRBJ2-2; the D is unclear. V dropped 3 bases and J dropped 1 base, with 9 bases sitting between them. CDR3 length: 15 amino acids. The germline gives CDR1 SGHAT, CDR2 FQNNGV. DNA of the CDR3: TGTGCCAGCAGCTTGTACCCGGAGAACACCGGGGAGCTGTTTTTT. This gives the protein CASSLYPENTGELFF.

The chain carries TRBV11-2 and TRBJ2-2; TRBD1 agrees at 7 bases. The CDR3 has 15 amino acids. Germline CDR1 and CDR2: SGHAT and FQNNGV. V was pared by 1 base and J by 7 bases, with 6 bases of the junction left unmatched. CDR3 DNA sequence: TGTGCCAGCAGCTTAGCCCAGGGGGTTGACGGGGAGCTGTTTTTT. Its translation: CASSLAQGVDGELFF.

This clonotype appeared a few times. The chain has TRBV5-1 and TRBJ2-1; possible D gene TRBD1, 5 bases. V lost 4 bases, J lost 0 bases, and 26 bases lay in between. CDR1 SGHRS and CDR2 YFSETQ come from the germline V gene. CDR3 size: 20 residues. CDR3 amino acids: CASSTPTETGTLSSYNEQFF. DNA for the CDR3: TGCGCCAGCAGCACTCCTACGGAAACAGGAACCCTAAGCTCCTACAATGAGCAGTTCTTC.

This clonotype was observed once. In DNA form, the CDR3 reads TGCGCCAGCAGCTTGGGCCTCGGGAGGGCAGCGAGTGAGCAGTTCTTC. Amino acids: CASSLGLGRAASEQFF. The rearrangement joins TRBV5-1 to TRBJ2-1, with 8 bases matching TRBD2. The junction had 11 bases not matched to a gene; V was cut back by 0 bases and J by 9 bases. The CDR3 is made up of 16 amino acids. CDR1 is SGHRS and CDR2 is YFSETQ in the germline V gene.

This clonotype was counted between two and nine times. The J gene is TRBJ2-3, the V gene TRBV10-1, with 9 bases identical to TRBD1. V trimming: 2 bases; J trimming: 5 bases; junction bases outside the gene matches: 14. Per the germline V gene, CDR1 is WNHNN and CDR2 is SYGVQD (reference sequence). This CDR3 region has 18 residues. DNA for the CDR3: TGCGCCAGCAGTGAGGATTGGAGCGGGACAGGGTCTATAGATACGCAGTATTTT. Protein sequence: CASSEDWSGTGSIDTQYF.

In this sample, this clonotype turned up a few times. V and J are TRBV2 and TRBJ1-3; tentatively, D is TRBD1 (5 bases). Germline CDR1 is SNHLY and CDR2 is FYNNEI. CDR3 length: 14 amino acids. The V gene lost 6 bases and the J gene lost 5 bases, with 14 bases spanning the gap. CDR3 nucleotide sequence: TGTGCCAGCAGCACCAGGGAGCTCAGAAACACCATATATTTT. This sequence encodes CASSTRELRNTIYF. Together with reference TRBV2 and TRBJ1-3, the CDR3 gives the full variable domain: EPEVTQTPSHQVTQMGQEVILRCVPISNHLYFYWYRQILGQKVEFLVSFYNNEISEKSEIFDDQFSVERPDGSNFTLKIRSTKLEDSAMYFCASSTRELRNTIYFGEGSWLTVV.

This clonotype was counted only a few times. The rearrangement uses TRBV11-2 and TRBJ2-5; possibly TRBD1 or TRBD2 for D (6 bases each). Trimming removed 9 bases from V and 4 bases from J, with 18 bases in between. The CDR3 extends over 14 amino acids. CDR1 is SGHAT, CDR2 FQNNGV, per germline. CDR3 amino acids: CASMRGDPTETQYF. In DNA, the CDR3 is TGTGCCAGTATGAGGGGGGACCCTACAGAGACCCAGTACTTC.

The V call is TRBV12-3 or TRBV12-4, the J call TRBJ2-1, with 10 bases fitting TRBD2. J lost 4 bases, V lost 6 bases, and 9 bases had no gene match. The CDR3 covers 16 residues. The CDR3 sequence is CASSNPSGSSYNEQFF. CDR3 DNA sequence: TGTGCCAGCAGCAATCCTAGCGGGAGTTCATACAATGAGCAGTTCTTC.

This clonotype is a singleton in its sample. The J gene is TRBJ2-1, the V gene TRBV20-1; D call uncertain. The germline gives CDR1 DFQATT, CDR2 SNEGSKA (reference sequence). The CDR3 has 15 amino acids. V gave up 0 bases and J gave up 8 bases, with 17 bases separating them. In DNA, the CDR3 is TGCAGTGCTAGAGATTCCCGGAGTATCATGGATGAGCAGTTCTTC. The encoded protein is CSARDSRSIMDEQFF.

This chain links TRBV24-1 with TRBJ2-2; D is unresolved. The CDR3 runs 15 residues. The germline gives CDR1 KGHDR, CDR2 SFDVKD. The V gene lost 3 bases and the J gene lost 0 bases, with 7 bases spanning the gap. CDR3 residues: CATSDDTTNTGELFF. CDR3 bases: TGTGCCACCAGTGATGACACAACGAACACCGGGGAGCTGTTTTTT.

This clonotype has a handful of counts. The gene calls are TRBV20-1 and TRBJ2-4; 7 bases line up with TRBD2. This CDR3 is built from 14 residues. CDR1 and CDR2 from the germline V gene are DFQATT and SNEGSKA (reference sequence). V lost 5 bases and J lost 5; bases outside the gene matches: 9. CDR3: CSARGLVGQNIQYF. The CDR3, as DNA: TGCAGTGCTCGTGGACTAGTGGGCCAAAACATTCAGTACTTC.

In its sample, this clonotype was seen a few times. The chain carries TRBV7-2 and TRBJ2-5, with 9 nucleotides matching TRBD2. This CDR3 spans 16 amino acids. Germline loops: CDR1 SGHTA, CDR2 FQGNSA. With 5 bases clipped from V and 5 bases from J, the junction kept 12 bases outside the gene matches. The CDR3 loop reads CASSAGTSHGGETQYF. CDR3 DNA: TGTGCCAGCAGCGCCGGGACTAGCCATGGAGGGGAGACCCAGTACTTC.

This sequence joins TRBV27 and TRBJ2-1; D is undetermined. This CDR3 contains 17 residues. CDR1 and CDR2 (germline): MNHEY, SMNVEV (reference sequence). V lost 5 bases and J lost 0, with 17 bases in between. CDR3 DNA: TGTGCCAGCAGTCAAACCCGGTTGGGCAGCTCCTACAATGAGCAGTTCTTC. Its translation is CASSQTRLGSSYNEQFF.

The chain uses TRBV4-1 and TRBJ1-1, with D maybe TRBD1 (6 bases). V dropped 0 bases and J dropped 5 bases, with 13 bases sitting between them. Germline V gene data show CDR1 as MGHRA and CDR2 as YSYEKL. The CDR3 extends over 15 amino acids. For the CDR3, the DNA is TGCGCCAGCAGCCAAGATCTGGGGGGCGCGACTGAAGCTTTCTTT. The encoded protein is CASSQDLGGATEAFF.

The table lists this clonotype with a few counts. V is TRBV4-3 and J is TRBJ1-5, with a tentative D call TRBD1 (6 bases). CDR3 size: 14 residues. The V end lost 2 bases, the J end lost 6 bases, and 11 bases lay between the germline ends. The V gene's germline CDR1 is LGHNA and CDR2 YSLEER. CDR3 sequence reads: CASSQLRGGQPQHF. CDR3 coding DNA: TGCGCCAGCAGCCAACTCAGGGGCGGTCAGCCCCAGCATTTT.